This T cell receptor beta chain was identified in a study of CD8+ T cells in alopecia areata. Broader study findings: Tofacitinib significantly reduced both scalp clonality and expanded CD8+ clones among the top 100. It was observed that many expanded lesional clones persisted in scalp and blood during tofacitinib. Across lesional scalp, and particularly alopecia totalis/universalis, clonality surpassed that of normal scalp. Besides other cells, scalp samples also yield sequences of resident alphabeta T cells from normal skin.

Sequencing relied on a cDNA template that was reverse transcribed from extracted RNA. This table comes from immunoSEQ multiplex PCR, and its TCRdb copy is limited to in-frame clones, with some not included. The sample carries about 180,000 clones, 50% to 75% recorded once. Treatment defined: oral pan-JAK inhibitor, 5-10 mg twice daily. Of note for this clone: The antigen is undetermined.

CDR3 length: 15 amino acids. CDR1 is MNHEY and CDR2 is SVGAGI in the germline V gene. V lost 6 bases, J lost 5 bases, and 19 bases lay in between. The material was CD4+ T cells sorted from blood, obtained at approximately week 60, from a patient treated with tofacitinib. The sequence was obtained from a human donor with alopecia areata. The V and J genes are TRBV6-5 and TRBJ1-1; D remains ambiguous. Written as DNA, the CDR3 is TGTGCCAGCAGCCGATCCGGGCCCCCATCGACTGAAGCTTTCTTT. Its protein product is CASSRSGPPSTEAFF.